This is a list of T cell receptor beta chains from one sample in a study of blood T cell repertoires in COVID-19. Here immunoSEQ multiplex PCR was the method, and the copy in TCRdb shows in-frame clones only, minus some. The data show some 270,000 clones, 90% seen once. The sample was peripheral blood. These receptors all stem from a woman aged 55-69 years with COVID-19, enrolled during active disease. The conserved cysteine and the conserved F or W are not part of the CDR3 here. A row's size may be missing; if present it is once, few, many or a size class.

j_call,clone_size,v_call,cdr3_aa
TRBJ1-1,-,TRBV6-4,ASSVVLNTEAF
TRBJ1-2,-,TRBV27,ASSLAGGYGYT
TRBJ2-5,-,TRBV2,ASSEDRAQETQY
TRBJ2-7,-,TRBV19,ASSIDRAYEQY
TRBJ1-2,-,TRBV4-1,ASSQFPGQGNYDYGYT
TRBJ1-4,-,TRBV7-9,ASSLGRRTTNEKLF
TRBJ2-5,once,TRBV7-9,ASSKGASGGLIQETQY
TRBJ1-2,-,TRBV3-1/TRBV3-2,ASSPFGQSTGYT
TRBJ1-2,-,TRBV21-1,ASATVGVSDGYT
TRBJ1-4,-,TRBV4-1,ASSQDPLGRGNEKLF
TRBJ1-1,-,TRBV6-2/TRBV6-3,ASSWDRRFPRNTEAF
TRBJ1-6,-,TRBV19,ASSIGLAVDSPLH
TRBJ2-5,-,TRBV18,ASSYGSQETQY
TRBJ1-1,-,TRBV19,ASSSGDRGYVTEAF
TRBJ2-7,-,TRBV12-3/TRBV12-4,ASSLAENYEQY
TRBJ1-1,-,TRBV30,AWRRDTGVTEAF
TRBJ1-5,-,TRBV19,ASSFLDQPQH
TRBJ2-1,few,TRBV19,ASRNRFGGTEYNEQF
TRBJ2-4,-,TRBV7-2,ASSRGYGIQY
TRBJ2-1,-,TRBV5-6,ASTLGSGGAYEQF
TRBJ1-4,few,TRBV6-2/TRBV6-3,ASSSRQGVRGSEKLF
TRBJ2-1,-,TRBV7-9,ASSSIIIRGAYNEQF
TRBJ2-4,-,TRBV7-2,ASSERYAPGIQY
TRBJ2-2,-,TRBV7-8,ASSEPGGAFTGELF
TRBJ2-1,-,TRBV5-1,ASSFNRVGGNEQF
TRBJ2-3,-,TRBV27,ASRPAGTDTQY
TRBJ2-5,-,TRBV5-6,ASSPGQGLRETQY
TRBJ1-4,-,TRBV19,ASSIRSGVGEKLF